The 8 T cell receptor beta chains listed next were all sequenced from one sample in a study of blood T cell repertoires in COVID-19. Clones were read by immunoSEQ multiplex PCR, and TCRdb kept only the in-frame ones, dropping some. This table has approximately 280,000 clones, less than 85% appearing once. Material: peripheral blood. Receptor source: a human donor with COVID-19, enrolled during active disease. The donor label of this sample is uncertain.

The chain employs TRBV6-1 and TRBJ2-2, with D maybe TRBD2 (7 bases). This CDR3 region has 18 residues. CDR1 and CDR2 (germline): MNHNS, SASEGT. V was pared by 3 bases and J by 3 bases, with 20 bases between. The CDR3 here is CASSDPRWGGADTGELFF. In nucleotides, the CDR3 is TGTGCCAGCAGTGACCCCCGTTGGGGGGGCGCGGACACCGGGGAGCTGTTTTTT.

V is TRBV2 and J is TRBJ1-1; D ambiguous. Germline-derived CDR1 and CDR2 are SNHLY and FYNNEI. The CDR3 extends over 13 amino acids. V was pared by 2 bases and J by 0 bases, with 4 bases between. The CDR3 sequence: CASSEYMNTEAFF. The CDR3 nucleotides are TGTGCCAGCAGTGAATACATGAACACTGAAGCTTTCTTT.

J is TRBJ1-3 and V is TRBV6-4; no clear D gene. Trimming shortened V by 2 bases and J by 2 bases, and 10 bases separated the two germline ends. This CDR3 comprises 15 residues. Germline values: CDR1 MRHNA, CDR2 SNTAGT. CDR3 coding DNA: TGTGCCAGCAGTGACAGGAGCGGCCCTGGAAACACCATATATTTT. Protein sequence: CASSDRSGPGNTIYF.

The chain carries TRBV7-2 and TRBJ1-5; D call uncertain. Germline CDR1 reads SGHTA; CDR2 reads FQGNSA. Trimming cost V 1 base and J 9 bases, with 16 bases left between them. The CDR3 runs to 15 residues. The CDR3: CASSLGYLDSRPQHF. CDR3 DNA sequence: TGTGCCAGCAGCTTAGGGTACTTAGATTCAAGGCCCCAGCATTTT.

V is TRBV27 and J is TRBJ2-1, with 9 bases identical to TRBD2. The germline V gene encodes CDR1 MNHEY and CDR2 SMNVEV (reference sequence). The V and J ends lost 4 bases and 3 bases, in that order; junction bases with no gene match: 7. This CDR3 is built from 16 residues. The CDR3 loop reads CASSWASGRYYNEQFF. The CDR3 bases are TGTGCCAGCAGTTGGGCAAGCGGGAGGTACTACAATGAGCAGTTCTTC.

This chain connects TRBV2 to TRBJ2-3; perhaps TRBD2 as D (6 bases). Looked up from germline, CDR1 is SNHLY and CDR2 is FYNNEI. This CDR3 has 13 amino acids. The V gene lost 3 bases and the J gene lost 10 bases, with 14 bases spanning the gap. The CDR3 reads CASSEWRDEAQYF. The CDR3 coding sequence is TGTGCCAGCAGTGAGTGGCGGGACGAGGCGCAGTATTTT.

The rearrangement joins TRBV25-1 to TRBJ2-2; D is ambiguous. Trimming removed 1 base at V and 7 bases at J, with 4 bases between. The length of the CDR3 is 12 residues. Germline lookup yields CDR1 MGHDK and CDR2 SYGVNS. The CDR3 reads CASSESYGELFF. In nucleotides, the CDR3 is TGTGCCAGCAGTGAATCCTACGGGGAGCTGTTTTTT.

The CDR3 DNA reads as TGCGCCAGCAGTTCTCAAGCGAACACTGAAGCTTTCTTT. It yields the protein CASSSQANTEAFF. V is TRBV10-2 and J is TRBJ1-1; D ambiguous. Per germline, CDR1 WSHSY and CDR2 SAAADI. V was cut by 5 bases and J by 1 base, with 8 bases left in between. The CDR3 consists of 13 residues.